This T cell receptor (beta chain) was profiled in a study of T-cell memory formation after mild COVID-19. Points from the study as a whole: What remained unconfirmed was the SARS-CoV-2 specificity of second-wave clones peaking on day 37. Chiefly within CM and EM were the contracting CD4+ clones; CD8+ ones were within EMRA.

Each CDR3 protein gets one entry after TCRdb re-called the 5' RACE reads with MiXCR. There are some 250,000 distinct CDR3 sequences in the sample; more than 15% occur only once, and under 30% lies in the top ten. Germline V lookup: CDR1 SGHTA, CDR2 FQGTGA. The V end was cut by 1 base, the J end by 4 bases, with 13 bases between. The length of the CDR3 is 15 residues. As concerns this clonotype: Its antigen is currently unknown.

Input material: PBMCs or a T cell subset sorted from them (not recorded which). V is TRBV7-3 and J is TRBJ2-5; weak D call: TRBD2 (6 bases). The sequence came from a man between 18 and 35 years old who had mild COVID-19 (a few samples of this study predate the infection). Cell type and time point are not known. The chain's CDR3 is CASSLSRGSIETQYF. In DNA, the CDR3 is TGTGCCAGCAGCTTAAGCCGGGGGTCAATAGAGACCCAGTACTTC.